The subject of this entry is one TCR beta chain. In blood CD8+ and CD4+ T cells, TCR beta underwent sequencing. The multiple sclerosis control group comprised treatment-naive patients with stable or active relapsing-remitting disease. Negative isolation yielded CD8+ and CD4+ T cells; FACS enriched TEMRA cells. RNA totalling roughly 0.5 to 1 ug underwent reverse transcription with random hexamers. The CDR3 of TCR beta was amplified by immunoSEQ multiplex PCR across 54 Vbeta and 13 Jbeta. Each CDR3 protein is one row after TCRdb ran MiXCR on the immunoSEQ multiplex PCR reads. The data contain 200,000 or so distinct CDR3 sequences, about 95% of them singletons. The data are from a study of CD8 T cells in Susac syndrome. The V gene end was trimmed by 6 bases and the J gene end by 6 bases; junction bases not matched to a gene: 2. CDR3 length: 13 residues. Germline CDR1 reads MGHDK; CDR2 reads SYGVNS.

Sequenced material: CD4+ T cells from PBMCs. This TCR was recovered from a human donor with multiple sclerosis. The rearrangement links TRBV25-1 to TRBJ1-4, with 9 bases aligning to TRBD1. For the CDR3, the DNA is TGTGCCAGCAGAGGACAGGGGTATGAAAAACTGTTTTTT. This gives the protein CASRGQGYEKLFF.